These T cell receptor beta chains were read from a single sample in a study of T-cell reconstitution after alpha-beta-depleted transplantation in children. TCRdb recomputed calls from the PCR reads with MiXCR, one row per CDR3 protein. The sample has around 580,000 distinct CDR3 sequences; roughly 23% are singletons. The input for sequencing was PBMCs, mostly from graft donor cells, taken 360 days after TCRalphabeta/CD19-depleted stem cell transplant. These TCRs come from a boy under two years old who had a stem cell transplant for acute myeloid leukemia, so the T cells may come from the graft donor. CDR3s include the opening cysteine and the closing phenylalanine or tryptophan. D genes are given only for firm matches. Clone size is not always given. Where it is, it says once, few, many or a class for expanded clones.

d_call,clone_size,v_call,j_call,cdr3_nt,cdr3_aa
TRBD2,few,TRBV12-3/TRBV12-4,TRBJ2-3,TGTGCCAGCAGTTTACTAGCGGAGCAGTATTTT,CASSLLAEQYF
TRBD2,many,TRBV20-1,TRBJ2-5,TGCAGTGCTAGGGGGCCTAGCGGGGGTGGGGAAGAGACCCAGTACTTC,CSARGPSGGGEETQYF
TRBD1,few,TRBV5-1,TRBJ1-1,TGCGCCAGCAATCTGGACAGGATAACGTCGTACACTGAAGCTTTCTTT,CASNLDRITSYTEAFF
TRBD2,once,TRBV24-1,TRBJ2-1,TGTGCCACCAGTGATTCCTTGACTAGCGGGGGGCCACACGGGGAGCAGTTCTTC,CATSDSLTSGGPHGEQFF
-,-,TRBV5-1,TRBJ2-1,TGCGCCAGCAGCCCTGGGGCGGGCAACTCCTACAATGAGCAGTTCTTC,CASSPGAGNSYNEQFF
-,many,TRBV7-8,TRBJ2-1,TGTGCCAGCAGCTCGCCCTCTCTCCAGGGGATTTCCTACAATGAGCAGTTCTTC,CASSSPSLQGISYNEQFF
-,many,TRBV29-1,TRBJ2-5,TGCAGCGTCGCCCCGGGTTCGGAGACCCAGTACTTC,CSVAPGSETQYF
-,-,TRBV3-1,TRBJ1-1,TGTGCCAGCAGCCAAGCCGGGGGCACTGAAGCTTTCTTT,CASSQAGGTEAFF
-,many,TRBV20-1,TRBJ1-1,TGCAGTGCTAGAGCAGGGACTGAAGCTTTCTTT,CSARAGTEAFF
TRBD2,-,TRBV20-1,TRBJ2-2,TGCAGTGCCCTTATAGCGGGGGTTACCGGGGAGCTGTTTTTT,CSALIAGVTGELFF
-,many,TRBV5-1,TRBJ2-7,TGCGCCAGCAGCGGTGACAGCTACGAGCAGTACTTC,CASSGDSYEQYF
TRBD1,-,TRBV12-3/TRBV12-4,TRBJ1-1,TGTGCCAGCAGTTCCACACAGGGGGCGCGTACTGAAGCTTTCTTT,CASSSTQGARTEAFF
TRBD1,few,TRBV5-5,TRBJ1-2,TGTGCCAGCAGCTTCAGCAGGGGGATACCCTCCGGATCCTATGGCTACACCTTC,CASSFSRGIPSGSYGYTF
TRBD1,-,TRBV12-3/TRBV12-4,TRBJ2-1,TGTGCCAGCAGTATCCGGACAGGGTATAATGAGCAGTTCTTC,CASSIRTGYNEQFF
-,many,TRBV20-1,TRBJ1-2,TGCAGTGCTAGAGGTGGCTACACCTTC,CSARGGYTF
-,few,TRBV4-3,TRBJ2-1,TGCGCCAGCAGCCAAGAGACGCGGGATCAGCAGTTCTTC,CASSQETRDQQFF
-,-,TRBV6-6,TRBJ2-3,TGTGCCAGCAGCCGCCAGTCAGATACGCAGTATTTT,CASSRQSDTQYF
TRBD1,-,TRBV6-5,TRBJ1-6,TGTGCCAGCAGTTACTCAGACAGGGAGGGTTCACCCCTCCACTTT,CASSYSDREGSPLHF
TRBD2,few,TRBV5-1,TRBJ2-1,TGCGCCAGCAGCTTCGTAGCGGGGGGGCCAGAGGATGAGCAGTTCTTC,CASSFVAGGPEDEQFF
-,-,TRBV29-1,TRBJ1-1,TGCAGCGTTGAAGACGCGGCAGGTAGGGAAGCTTTCTTT,CSVEDAAGREAFF
-,-,TRBV10-3,TRBJ1-5,TGTGCCATCAGTGAGTTACAGGGAGAGGATCAGCCCCAGCATTTT,CAISELQGEDQPQHF
TRBD1,-,TRBV19,TRBJ1-2,TGTGCCAGTAGCCGGACAGGGGTAAACTATGGCTACACCTTC,CASSRTGVNYGYTF
-,-,TRBV4-3,TRBJ1-1,TGCGCCAGCAGCCAAGAGGTAAAGCTGAACACTGAAGCTTTCTTT,CASSQEVKLNTEAFF
-,-,TRBV4-1,TRBJ2-1,TGCGCCAGCAGGACCGACGATGAGCAGTTCTTC,CASRTDDEQFF
-,few,TRBV20-1,TRBJ1-2,TGCAGTGCTAGACCCCTTTGGGTCCTTAACTATGGCTACACCTTC,CSARPLWVLNYGYTF
-,-,TRBV29-1,TRBJ1-1,TGCAGCTTCTTGGGGGTTCGGGTGAACACTGAAGCTTTCTTT,CSFLGVRVNTEAFF
TRBD1,-,TRBV12-3/TRBV12-4,TRBJ2-2,TGTGCCAGCAGACTTACGACAGGGGGCATAGGGACCGGGGAGCTGTTTTTT,CASRLTTGGIGTGELFF
-,few,TRBV28,TRBJ2-1,TGTGCCAGCTTCCAGGGCTCCTACAATGAGCAGTTCTTC,CASFQGSYNEQFF
-,-,TRBV6-5,TRBJ1-2,TGTGCCAGCAGTTACGTCGGGACGGGTGATGGCTACACCTTC,CASSYVGTGDGYTF
-,-,TRBV5-1,TRBJ2-3,TGCGCCAGCAGCTTGGAGGGACCGCCGTGGGGCACAGATACGCAGTATTTT,CASSLEGPPWGTDTQYF
-,-,TRBV5-5,TRBJ1-1,TGTGCCAGCAGCTTTTGGGACACTGAAGCTTTCTTT,CASSFWDTEAFF
TRBD2,many,TRBV20-1,TRBJ2-3,TGCAGTGCAACCGGGACTAGTTTTATAGATACGCAGTATTTT,CSATGTSFIDTQYF
TRBD2,many,TRBV18,TRBJ2-7,TGTGCCAGCTCACCACGAGCGGGGGGGACCTACGAGCAGTACTTC,CASSPRAGGTYEQYF
-,-,TRBV4-3,TRBJ2-3,TGCGCCAGCAGCCAAGGGCTAGGTGACGATACGCAGTATTTT,CASSQGLGDDTQYF
-,few,TRBV27,TRBJ2-5,TGTGCCAGCAGTGCGAGTAGGGAGACCCAGTACTTC,CASSASRETQYF
-,many,TRBV5-5,TRBJ2-5,TGTGCCAGCAGCTTGGATTTAGGAGAAGAGACCCAGTACTTC,CASSLDLGEETQYF
-,few,TRBV6-5,TRBJ1-2,TGTGCCAGCAGTTACTCTAAAGGGGCGAATGGCTACACCTTC,CASSYSKGANGYTF
TRBD1,few,TRBV12-3/TRBV12-4,TRBJ1-1,TGTGCCAGCAGTTCGGGACAGGTGGGGACTGAAGCTTTCTTT,CASSSGQVGTEAFF
-,few,TRBV20-1,TRBJ2-5,TGCAGTGCCAAGACAGCCCGGGGGGAGACCCAGTACTTC,CSAKTARGETQYF
-,-,TRBV27,TRBJ2-5,TGTGCCAGCAGTTTATCGGGACACAGCCAAGAGACCCAGTACTTC,CASSLSGHSQETQYF
TRBD2,few,TRBV20-1,TRBJ2-1,TGCAGTGCTGGGGATAGCGGGGGGGCGACGAATGAGCAGTTCTTC,CSAGDSGGATNEQFF
-,few,TRBV5-6,TRBJ2-7,TGTGCCGCCCCAGGGGCCTACGAGCAGTACTTC,CAAPGAYEQYF
-,-,TRBV11-1,TRBJ2-3,TGTGCCAGCAGCTTACGGGGCTCGAGGGGCACAGATACGCAGTATTTT,CASSLRGSRGTDTQYF
TRBD2,many,TRBV20-1,TRBJ2-1,TGCAGTGCTAGAGATTTTAGCGGGAGATACAATGAGCAGTTCTTC,CSARDFSGRYNEQFF
-,few,TRBV14,TRBJ1-5,TGTGCCAGCAGCCAAGATCTGACGCAGCCCCAGCATTTT,CASSQDLTQPQHF
-,-,TRBV7-2,TRBJ1-1,TGTGCCAGCAGCTGGGGCAGGGCCCACACTGAAGCTTTCTTT,CASSWGRAHTEAFF
-,-,TRBV11-2,TRBJ1-2,TGTGCCAGCAGCTCGGGACGGGGCTATGGCTACACCTTC,CASSSGRGYGYTF
-,many,TRBV29-1,TRBJ2-6,TGCAGCGCGCTCCGGAAGACTGGGGCCAACGTCCTGACTTTC,CSALRKTGANVLTF
-,-,TRBV25-1,TRBJ2-5,TGTGCCAGCAGTGAATATTCGGGAGAGACCCAGTACTTC,CASSEYSGETQYF